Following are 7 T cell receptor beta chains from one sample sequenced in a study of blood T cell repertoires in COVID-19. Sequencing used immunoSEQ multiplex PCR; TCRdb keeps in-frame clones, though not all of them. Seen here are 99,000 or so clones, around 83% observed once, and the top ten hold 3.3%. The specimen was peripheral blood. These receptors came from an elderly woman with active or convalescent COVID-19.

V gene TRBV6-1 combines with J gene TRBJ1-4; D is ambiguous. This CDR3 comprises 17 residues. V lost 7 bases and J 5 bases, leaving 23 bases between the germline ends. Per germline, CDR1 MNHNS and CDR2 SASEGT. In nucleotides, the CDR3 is TGTGCCAGCAATAAAGCCCCCGCGGGGTCCGGGAATGAAAAACTGTTTTTT. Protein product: CASNKAPAGSGNEKLFF.

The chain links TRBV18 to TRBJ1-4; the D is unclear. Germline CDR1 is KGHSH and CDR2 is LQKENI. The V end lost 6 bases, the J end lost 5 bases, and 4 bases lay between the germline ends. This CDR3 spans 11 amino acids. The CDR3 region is CASSKNEKLFF. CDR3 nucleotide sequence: TGTGCCAGCTCCAAAAATGAAAAACTGTTTTTT. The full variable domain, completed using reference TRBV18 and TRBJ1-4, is NAGVMQNPRHLVRRRGQEARLRCSPMKGHSHVYWYRQLPEEGLKFMVYLQKENIIDESGMPKERFSAEFPKEGPSILRIQQVVRGDSAAYFCASSKNEKLFFGSGTQLSVL.

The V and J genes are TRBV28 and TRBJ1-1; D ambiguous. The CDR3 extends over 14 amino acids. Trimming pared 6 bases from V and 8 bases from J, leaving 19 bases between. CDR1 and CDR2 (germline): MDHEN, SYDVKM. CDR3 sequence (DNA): TGTGCCAGCAGGACTACTAAAGGACGGTCGGAAGCTTTCTTT. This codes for CASRTTKGRSEAFF.

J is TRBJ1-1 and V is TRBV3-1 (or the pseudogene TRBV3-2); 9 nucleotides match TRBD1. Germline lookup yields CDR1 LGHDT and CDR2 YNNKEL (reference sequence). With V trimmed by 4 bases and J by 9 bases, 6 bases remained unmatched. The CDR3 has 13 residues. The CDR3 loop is CASSLGTGRKAFF. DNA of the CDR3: TGTGCCAGCAGCCTAGGGACAGGGAGGAAAGCTTTCTTT.

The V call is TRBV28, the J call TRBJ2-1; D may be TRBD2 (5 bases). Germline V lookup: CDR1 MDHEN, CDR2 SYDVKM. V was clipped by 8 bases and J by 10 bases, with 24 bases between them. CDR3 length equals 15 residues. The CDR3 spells CASREDWLPSSEQFF. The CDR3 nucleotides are TGTGCCAGCCGCGAGGACTGGTTACCTTCCTCCGAGCAGTTCTTC.

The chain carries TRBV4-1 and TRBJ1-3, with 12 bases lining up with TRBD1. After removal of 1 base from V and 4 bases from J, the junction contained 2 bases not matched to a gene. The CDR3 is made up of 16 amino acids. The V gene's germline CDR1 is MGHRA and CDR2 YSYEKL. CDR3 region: CASSQGGQGAGNTIYF. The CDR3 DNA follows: TGCGCCAGCAGCCAAGGGGGACAGGGGGCCGGAAACACCATATATTTT.

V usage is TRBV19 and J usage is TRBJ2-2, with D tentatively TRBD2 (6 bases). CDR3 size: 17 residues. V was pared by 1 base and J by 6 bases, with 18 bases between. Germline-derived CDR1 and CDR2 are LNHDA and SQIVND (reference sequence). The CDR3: CASSIGSGTGNPGELFF. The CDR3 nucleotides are TGTGCCAGTAGTATAGGATCGGGGACTGGAAATCCCGGGGAGCTGTTTTTT.